Shown below are 9 T cell receptor beta chains from a single sample sequenced in a study of graft-versus-host responses after intestinal transplantation. Intraepithelial plus lamina propria lymphocytes were released by processing graft tissue. Clones were sequenced by immunoSEQ multiplex PCR, and TCRdb holds only the in-frame ones, with some missing. The repertoire includes some 13,000 clones, 74% of them detected once, and roughly 7.6% sits in the top ten. The source was ileum tissue, collected 16 days after intestinal transplant. The receptors shown here come from a human patient who received an intestinal transplant, so some T cells may come from the graft donor.

The sample holds a few counts of this clone. V usage is TRBV29-1 and J usage is TRBJ2-1; D is perhaps TRBD2 (6 bases). With 3 bases removed from V and 1 base from J, the gap between germline ends came to 13 bases. The CDR3 has 15 amino acids. CDR1 and CDR2 from the germline V gene are SQVTM and ANQGSEA. The CDR3 bases are TGCAGCGTTGATGCCCGGGACTTGTCCTACAATGAGCAGTTCTTC. Amino acids: CSVDARDLSYNEQFF.

In this sample, this clone turned up a few times. J is TRBJ2-2 and V is TRBV5-6, with TRBD1 matching 7 bases. CDR1 SGHDT and CDR2 YYEEEE come from the germline V gene. V lost 4 bases, J lost 5 bases, and 5 bases stayed unmatched. CDR3 length equals 14 residues. The CDR3 DNA is TGTGCCAGCAGCCTACAGGGGACGACCGGGGAGCTGTTTTTT. Translated, it gives CASSLQGTTGELFF.

The J gene is TRBJ2-5, the V gene TRBV5-1; 8 positions match TRBD1. Germline CDR1 reads SGHRS; CDR2 reads YFSETQ. The CDR3 covers 15 residues. V was pared by 0 bases and J by 4 bases, with 5 bases of the junction left unmatched. The CDR3 spells CASSLGGTGGETQYF. DNA of the CDR3: TGCGCCAGCAGCTTGGGGGGGACAGGCGGAGAGACCCAGTACTTC. Looking up the rest from reference TRBV5-1 and TRBJ2-5 gives the full variable domain: KAGVTQTPRYLIKTRGQQVTLSCSPISGHRSVSWYQQTPGQGLQFLFEYFSETQRNKGNFPGRFSGRQFSNSRSEMNVSTLELGDSALYLCASSLGGTGGETQYFGPGTRLLVL.

The V gene is TRBV30, the J gene TRBJ1-2; D remains unclear. This CDR3 comprises 11 residues. CDR1 and CDR2 (germline): GTSNPN, SVGIG (reference sequence). Trimming took 0 bases from V and 7 from J, leaving 6 bases between them. The CDR3 coding sequence is TGTGCCTGGAGTGTACTTTTTGGCTACACCTTC. This encodes CAWSVLFGYTF.

Only a few counts were recorded for this clone. The rearrangement joins TRBV7-6 to TRBJ1-1; D remains unclear. There are 13 residues in the CDR3. V was trimmed by 3 bases and J by 4 bases, leaving 9 bases between them. From germline, CDR1 is SGHVS and CDR2 FNYEAQ. The CDR3 is CASSFRGVTEAFF. The CDR3, as DNA: TGTGCCAGCAGCTTCCGCGGGGTCACTGAAGCTTTCTTT.

The gene calls are TRBV27 and TRBJ1-2; tentatively, D is TRBD1 (5 bases). The germline V gene has CDR1 MNHEY and CDR2 SMNVEV (reference sequence). The CDR3 consists of 17 residues. Trimming took 4 bases from V and 3 from J, leaving 21 bases between them. CDR3: CASSSSRGLGGYYGYTF. The CDR3 bases are TGTGCCAGCAGTTCATCTAGGGGTTTGGGAGGGTACTATGGCTACACCTTC.

The chain couples TRBV4-3 to TRBJ2-1; D not resolved. Germline assignment: CDR1 LGHNA and CDR2 YSLEER. The CDR3 totals 13 residues. The V and J ends lost 0 bases and 6 bases respectively, with 6 bases between them. Here the CDR3 reads CASSQDRFNEQFF. The CDR3 bases are TGCGCCAGCAGCCAAGACAGGTTCAATGAGCAGTTCTTC.

This rearrangement joins TRBV10-2 to TRBJ1-6, with D hard to call. Germline V gene sequence: CDR1 WSHSY, CDR2 SAAADI. The CDR3 covers 11 residues. Trimming cost V 8 bases and J 7 bases, with 6 bases left between them. The CDR3 region has the DNA TGCGCCAGCGGCTCCAATTCACCCCTCCACTTT. It is translated as CASGSNSPLHF.

This chain connects TRBV5-1 to TRBJ2-5; 10 bases align to TRBD2. Germline CDR1 and CDR2: SGHRS and YFSETQ. J gave up 6 bases and V 0 bases, and 5 bases lay outside the gene matches. The CDR3 runs 15 residues. CDR3 protein: CASSLVAGGSKTQYF. The CDR3 DNA is TGCGCCAGCAGCTTGGTAGCGGGAGGTTCGAAGACCCAGTACTTC.